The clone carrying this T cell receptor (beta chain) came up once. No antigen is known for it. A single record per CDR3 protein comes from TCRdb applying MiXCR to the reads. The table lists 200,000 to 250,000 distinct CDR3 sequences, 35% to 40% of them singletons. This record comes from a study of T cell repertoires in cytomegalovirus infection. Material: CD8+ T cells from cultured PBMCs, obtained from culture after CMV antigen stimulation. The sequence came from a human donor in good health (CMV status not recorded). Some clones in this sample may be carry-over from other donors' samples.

The CDR3 loop is CASSFREAGELFF. The CDR3 nucleotides read TGTGCCAGCAGCTTCAGGGAAGCCGGGGAGCTGTTTTTT. V and J are TRBV5-6 and TRBJ2-2; a weak D match, TRBD1 (5 bases). The V gene lost 2 bases and the J gene lost 6 bases, with 8 bases spanning the gap. The CDR3 has 13 amino acids. CDR1 SGHDT and CDR2 YYEEEE come from the germline V gene.